This T cell receptor beta chain was captured in a study of T cells in Graves' hyperthyroidism and ophthalmopathy (dated by TCRdb to between 2018 and 2020). Notes on the research overall: Peripheral blood samples were taken at initial diagnosis, before any treatment was given. To identify TCR V-J signatures that set the groups apart, the researchers used a discovery cohort of 100 patients, made up of under 45 with Graves' ophthalmopathy and 57 with stable Graves' hyperthyroidism. Prospective prediction of ophthalmopathy was tested in an independent validation cohort of 18 hyperthyroidism patients and some 17 patients who later progressed to ophthalmopathy. The 90 to 100 discovery patients were randomly divided into training and test sets at a 7:3 ratio. In several Graves' hyperthyroidism patients, the study also compared T-cell repertoires from thyroid tissue with T-cell repertoires from blood. After sampling, hyperthyroidism patients received methimazole starting at 30 mg daily, and ophthalmopathy patients received high-dose intravenous methylprednisolone. TCR Vbeta CDR3 sequencing of some 140 peripheral blood samples (roughly 41 ophthalmopathy, 75 to 80 hyperthyroidism and 17 progressor patients) is reported in the paper.

The paper's findings and limits, for the study overall: Most expanded thyroid clonotypes (frequency above 0.001) were also detected in blood, suggesting blood repertoires may reflect thyroid immune responses. Sample size was not statistically predetermined, and investigators were not blinded to group allocation. In validation, progression to ophthalmopathy was predicted by the model with 55% to 71% sensitivity and just over 72% specificity, a median of roughly 6.4 months before onset. Ophthalmopathy was separated from stable hyperthyroidism by a 13 V-J signature model, with around 90% sensitivity and roughly 81% specificity obtained in cross-validation and 80%/75% obtained in testing.

There are many counts of this clonotype. Its specific antigen is unknown. No base-level quality is on record; no much larger clone is a single base apart. A patient counted as having stable Graves' hyperthyroidism if no progression to ophthalmopathy occurred over 18 months of follow-up. Hyperthyroidism patients were newly diagnosed, had a disease duration of under 2 months, and were aged 18 to 65 years. Any patient with an uncontrolled infection, another autoimmune disease, pregnancy or lactation was excluded. Diagnoses were based on clinical symptoms, serum thyroxine and TRAb, thyroid ultrasound and orbital computed tomography. PBMCs were separated from roughly 9.6 ml of fresh peripheral blood using Ficoll-Paque density gradient centrifugation. Trizol reagent was used to extract total RNA, and RNA quality was then checked on an Agilent 2100 Bioanalyzer. Amplification of TCR beta CDR3 regions was carried out from RNA transcripts. For the first round of RT-PCR on the TCR CDR3, the HTBI primer set was used together with the Qiagen OneStep RT-PCR kit. Libraries were constructed in a second round of multiplex PCR, after which size selection and purification were performed. Sequencing of the libraries was done on an Illumina HiSeq2000 using paired-end 100 bp reads. As for the original processing: SOAPnuke was used to process the raw data, with reads discarded if the reads contained adapters or uncalled bases, had a mean Phred below 15, or lacked an exact constant-primer or identifier match. High-quality paired reads were merged using COPE v1.2.5, and each unique nucleotide sequence was defined as a clonotype. Clonotypes were aligned to IMGT TRBV, TRBD and TRBJ reference segments using MiTCR v1.1. Analysis was restricted to V-J combinations with a frequency above 0.0001, which covered roughly 99% of repertoires. A TCS score was defined as the ratio between F50 (clonal expansion) and ExV (chaos), using BLOSUM62-based TCRdist between CDR3 peptides within each V-J. Welch's t-statistics and random forest reduced roughly 530 V-J features to about 12, which were used in a naive Bayes classifier (R e1071). TCRdb applied fastp at Q25 and MiXCR to the public reads, then kept only in-frame beta chains. Identical CDR3 proteins give one entry, which carries the most common genes and DNA. TCRdb, rather than the study authors, made the V and J calls. Across this sample there are a few hundred thousand distinct CDR3 sequences, with approximately 14% seen only once. Together, the top ten hold about 7% of the sample.

CDR3 length: 16 amino acids, cysteine to phenylalanine. The entry retains the CDR3 DNA only, 48 bases that are in frame from base 1. Reading the germline V gene gives CDR1 MDHEN and CDR2 SYDVKM. After removal of 6 bases from V and 7 bases from J, the junction retains 8 bases not matched to a gene. This receptor was obtained from a woman aged 25 to 45 with Graves' hyperthyroidism. The sequence is built from TRBV28 and TRBJ2-2, with 13 bases in between that match TRBD2. Material: blood. The CDR3 has the sequence CASRVRTSGSGGELFF. At the DNA level, the sequence is TGTGCCAGCAGGGTCAGGACTAGCGGGAGTGGCGGGGAGCTGTTTTTT.